This T cell receptor (beta chain) appears in the sequencing data of a study of shared clonotypes between healthy human individuals. Trimming removed 6 bases from V and 6 bases from J, with 9 bases in between. The V gene's germline CDR1 is MDHEN and CDR2 SYDVKM. This CDR3 contains 12 residues. On this clone itself: No antigen is known for it.

Positively selected for CCR7, the CD45RO-negative cells used as naive CD8 cells excluded terminally differentiated effector memory CD45RA+ cells. Overall study findings and caveats: Memory subsets had estimated richness that was generally smaller than that of naive subsets. Relative to clonotypes present in all four donors, those not shared had lower generation probabilities. Clonotype sharing levels among donors were expected to vary with sequencing depth.

Per the original data handling: ImmunoSEQ output held junction-only sequences without quality scores, so filtering differed. The repertoire was sequenced with immunoSEQ multiplex PCR; TCRdb's copy has only in-frame clones and lacks some. Clonal size and the V and J genes are those of that table, whereas D and trimming came from the DNA. Of around 2,000,000 clones listed, about 94% are singletons. The chain carries TRBV28 and TRBJ1-5, with no clear D. This TCR was sampled from a man between 18 and 29 years old in good health. The sequenced sample consisted of naive CD8+ T cells sorted from blood. This CDR3 reads CASRGPGQPQHF. The CDR3 DNA reads as TGTGCCAGCAGAGGGCCGGGTCAGCCCCAGCATTTT. The full variable domain, in which reference TRBV28 and TRBJ1-5 provide the parts outside the CDR3, is DVKVTQSSRYLVKRTGEKVFLECVQDMDHENMFWYRQDPGLGLRLIYFSYDVKMKEKGDIPEGYSVSREKKERFSLILESASTNQTSMYLCASRGPGQPQHFGDGTRLSIL.